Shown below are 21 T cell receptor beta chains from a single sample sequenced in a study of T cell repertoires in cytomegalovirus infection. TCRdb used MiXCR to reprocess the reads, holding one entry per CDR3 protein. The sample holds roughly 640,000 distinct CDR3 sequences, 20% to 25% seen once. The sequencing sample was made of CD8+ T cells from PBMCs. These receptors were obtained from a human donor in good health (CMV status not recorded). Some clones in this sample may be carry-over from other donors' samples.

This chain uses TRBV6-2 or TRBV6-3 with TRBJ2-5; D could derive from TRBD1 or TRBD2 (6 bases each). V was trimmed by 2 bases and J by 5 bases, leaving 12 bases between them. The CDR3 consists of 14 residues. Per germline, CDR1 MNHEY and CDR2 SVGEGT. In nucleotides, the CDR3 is TGTGCCAGCAGTTACGGGGGGCCGGGGGAGACCCAGTACTTC. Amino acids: CASSYGGPGETQYF.

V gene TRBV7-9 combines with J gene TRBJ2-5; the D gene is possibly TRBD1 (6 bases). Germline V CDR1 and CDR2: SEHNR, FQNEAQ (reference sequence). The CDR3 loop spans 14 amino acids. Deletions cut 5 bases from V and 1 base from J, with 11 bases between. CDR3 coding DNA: TGTGCCAGCAGCCCCCCACAGGGCCAAGAGACCCAGTACTTC. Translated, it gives CASSPPQGQETQYF.

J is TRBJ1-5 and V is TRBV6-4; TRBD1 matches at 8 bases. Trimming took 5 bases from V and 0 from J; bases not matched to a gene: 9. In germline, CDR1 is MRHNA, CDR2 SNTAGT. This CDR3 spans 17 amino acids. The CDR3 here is CASSYRGTGYSNQPQHF. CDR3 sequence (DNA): TGTGCCAGCAGTTACCGGGGGACAGGTTATAGCAATCAGCCCCAGCATTTT.

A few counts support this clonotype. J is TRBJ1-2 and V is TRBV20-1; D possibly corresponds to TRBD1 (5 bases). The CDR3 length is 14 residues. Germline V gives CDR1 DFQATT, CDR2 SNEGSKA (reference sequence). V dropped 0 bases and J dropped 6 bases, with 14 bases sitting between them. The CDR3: CSARDPTAPDGYTF. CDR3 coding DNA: TGCAGTGCTAGAGATCCGACAGCACCAGATGGCTACACCTTC.

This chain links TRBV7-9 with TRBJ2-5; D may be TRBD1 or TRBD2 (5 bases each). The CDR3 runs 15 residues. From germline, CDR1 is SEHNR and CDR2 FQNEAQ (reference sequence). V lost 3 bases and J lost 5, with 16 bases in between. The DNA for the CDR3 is TGTGCCAGCAGCTTGGGACCAACCTCCCGGGAGACCCAGTACTTC. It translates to CASSLGPTSRETQYF.

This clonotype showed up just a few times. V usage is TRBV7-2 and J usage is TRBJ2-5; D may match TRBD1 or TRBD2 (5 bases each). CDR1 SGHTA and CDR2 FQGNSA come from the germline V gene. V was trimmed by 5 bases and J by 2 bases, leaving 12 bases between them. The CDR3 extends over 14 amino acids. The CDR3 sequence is CASSPQGDQETQYF. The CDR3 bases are TGTGCCAGCAGCCCCCAGGGAGATCAAGAGACCCAGTACTTC. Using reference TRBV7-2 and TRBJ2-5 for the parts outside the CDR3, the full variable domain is GAGVSQSPSNKVTEKGKDVELRCDPISGHTALYWYRQSLGQGLEFLIYFQGNSAPDKSGLPSDRFSAERTGGSVSTLTIQRTQQEDSAVYLCASSPQGDQETQYFGPGTRLLVL.

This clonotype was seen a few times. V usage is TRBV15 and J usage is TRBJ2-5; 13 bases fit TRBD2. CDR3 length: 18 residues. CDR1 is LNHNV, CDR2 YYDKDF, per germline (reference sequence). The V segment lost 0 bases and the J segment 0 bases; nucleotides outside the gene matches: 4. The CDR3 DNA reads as TGTGCCACCAGCAGAGATGGGGGGACTAGCGGGGACCAAGAGACCCAGTACTTC. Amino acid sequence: CATSRDGGTSGDQETQYF.

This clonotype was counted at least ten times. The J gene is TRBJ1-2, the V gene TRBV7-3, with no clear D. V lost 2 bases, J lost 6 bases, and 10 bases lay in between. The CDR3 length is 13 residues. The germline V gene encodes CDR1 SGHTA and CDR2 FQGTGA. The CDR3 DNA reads TGTGCCAGCAGCTTATGGAACAGAGATGGCTACACCTTC. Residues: CASSLWNRDGYTF.

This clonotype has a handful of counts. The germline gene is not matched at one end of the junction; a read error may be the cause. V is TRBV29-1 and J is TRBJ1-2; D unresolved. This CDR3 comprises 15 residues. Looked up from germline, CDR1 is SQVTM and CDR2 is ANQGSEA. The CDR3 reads CSVEDRRLGLYGYTF. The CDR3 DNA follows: TGCAGCGTTGAAGATAGGAGACTCGGGCTGTATGGTTACACCTTC.

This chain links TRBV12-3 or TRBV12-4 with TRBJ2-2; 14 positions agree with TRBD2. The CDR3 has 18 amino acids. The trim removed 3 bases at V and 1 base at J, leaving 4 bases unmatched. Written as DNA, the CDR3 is TGTGCCAGCAGTTTCTCGACTAGCGGGGGGGAGAACACCGGGGAGCTGTTTTTT. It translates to CASSFSTSGGENTGELFF.

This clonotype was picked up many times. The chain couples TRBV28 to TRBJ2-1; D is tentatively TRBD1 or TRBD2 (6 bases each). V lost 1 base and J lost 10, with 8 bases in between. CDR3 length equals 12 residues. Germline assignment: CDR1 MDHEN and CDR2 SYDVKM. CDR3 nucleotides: TGTGCCAGCAGTTTATTGGGGGGCGAGCAGTTCTTC. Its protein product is CASSLLGGEQFF.

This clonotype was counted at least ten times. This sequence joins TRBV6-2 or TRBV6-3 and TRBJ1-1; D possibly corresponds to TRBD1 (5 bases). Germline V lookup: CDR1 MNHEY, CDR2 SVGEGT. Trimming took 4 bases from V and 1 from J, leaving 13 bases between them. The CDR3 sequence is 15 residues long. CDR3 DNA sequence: TGTGCCAGCAGTTCAGAATGGGGCGCGAACACTGAAGCTTTCTTT. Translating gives CASSSEWGANTEAFF.

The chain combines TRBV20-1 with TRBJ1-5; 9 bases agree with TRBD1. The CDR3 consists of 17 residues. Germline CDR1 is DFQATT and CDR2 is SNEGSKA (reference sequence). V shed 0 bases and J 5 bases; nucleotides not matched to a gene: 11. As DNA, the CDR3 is TGCAGTGCTAGAGATTCACAGGGGGCGGCCGGGTATCAGCCCCAGCATTTT. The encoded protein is CSARDSQGAAGYQPQHF.

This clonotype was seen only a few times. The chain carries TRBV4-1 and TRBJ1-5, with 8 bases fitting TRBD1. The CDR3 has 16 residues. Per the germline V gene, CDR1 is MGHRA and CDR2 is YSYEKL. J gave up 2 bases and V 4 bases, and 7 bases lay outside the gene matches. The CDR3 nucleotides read TGCGCCAGCAGCCTCAGTGGACAGGGTGGCAATCAGCCCCAGCATTTT. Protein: CASSLSGQGGNQPQHF.

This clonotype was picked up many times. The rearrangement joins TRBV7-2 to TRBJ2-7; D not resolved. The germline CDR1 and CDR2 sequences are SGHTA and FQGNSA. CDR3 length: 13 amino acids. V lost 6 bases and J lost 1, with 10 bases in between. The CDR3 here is CASRLGQSYEQYF. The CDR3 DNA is TGTGCCAGCAGACTCGGTCAATCCTACGAGCAGTACTTC.

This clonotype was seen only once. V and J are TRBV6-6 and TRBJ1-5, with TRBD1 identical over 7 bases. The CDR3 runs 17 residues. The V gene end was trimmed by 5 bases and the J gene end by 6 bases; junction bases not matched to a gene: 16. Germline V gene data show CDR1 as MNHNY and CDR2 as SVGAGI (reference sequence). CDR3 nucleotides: TGTGCCAGCAGTGACTGGCTCGGAGGGGGCGCGACTCAGCCCCAGCATTTT. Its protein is CASSDWLGGGATQPQHF.

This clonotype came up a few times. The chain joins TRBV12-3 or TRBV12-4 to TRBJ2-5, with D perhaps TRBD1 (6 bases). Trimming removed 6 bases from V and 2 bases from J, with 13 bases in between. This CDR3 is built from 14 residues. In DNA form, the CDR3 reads TGTGCCAGCAGGCAGGGGACCTTGCAAGAGACCCAGTACTTC. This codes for CASRQGTLQETQYF.

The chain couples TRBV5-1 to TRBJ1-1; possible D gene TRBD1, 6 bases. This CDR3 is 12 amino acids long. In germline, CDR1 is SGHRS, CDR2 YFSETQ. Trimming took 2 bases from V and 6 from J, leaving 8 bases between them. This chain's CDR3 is CASSFTGPEAFF. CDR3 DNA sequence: TGCGCCAGCAGCTTTACAGGGCCTGAAGCTTTCTTT.

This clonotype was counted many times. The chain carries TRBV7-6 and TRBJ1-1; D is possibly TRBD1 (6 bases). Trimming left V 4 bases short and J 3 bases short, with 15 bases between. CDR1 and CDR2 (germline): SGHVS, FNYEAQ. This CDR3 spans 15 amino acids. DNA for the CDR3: TGTGCCAGCAGCTCTTGGGGGGCGCCTGACACTGAAGCTTTCTTT. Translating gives CASSSWGAPDTEAFF. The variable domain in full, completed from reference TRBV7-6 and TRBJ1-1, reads GAGVSQSPRYKVTKRGQDVALRCDPISGHVSLYWYRQALGQGPEFLTYFNYEAQQDKSGLPNDRFSAERPEGSISTLTIQRTEQRDSAMYRCASSSWGAPDTEAFFGQGTRLTVV.

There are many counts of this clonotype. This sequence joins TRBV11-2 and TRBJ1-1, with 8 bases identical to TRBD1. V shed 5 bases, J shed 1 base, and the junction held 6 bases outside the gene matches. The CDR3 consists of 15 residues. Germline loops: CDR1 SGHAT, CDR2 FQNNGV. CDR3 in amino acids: CASSTRTGRNTEAFF. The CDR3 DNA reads TGTGCCAGCAGCACGAGGACAGGGAGGAACACTGAAGCTTTCTTT.

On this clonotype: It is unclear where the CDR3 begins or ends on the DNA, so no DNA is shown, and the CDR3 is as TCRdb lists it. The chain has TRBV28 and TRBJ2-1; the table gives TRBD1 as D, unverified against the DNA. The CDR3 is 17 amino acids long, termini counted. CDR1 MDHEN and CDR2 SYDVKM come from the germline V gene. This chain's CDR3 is CASSLGMGRGAYNEQFF.